This TCR beta chain was observed in a study of cytomegalovirus exposure and HLA in healthy donors (dated by TCRdb to the late 2010s). Regarding the complete study: According to an earlier analysis of 450 to 650 of the donors, 200 million or so T cells yielded roughly 110 million unique TCR beta sequences and about 300 Gb of sequence data. Rather than drawing on any new phenotypic data, the later analysis identified candidate immune exposures from TCR beta sequences and the way those sequences occurred across donors. Among 300 to 500 genotyped donors of the cohort, an average of roughly 230,000 unique TCR beta nucleotide sequences was sequenced per donor, of which about 20% were non-productive. Every discovery cohort repertoire had been produced on one sequencing platform. A later genetic analysis took genome-wide SNP genotypes for about three fifths of the 666 donors and used that subset as a discovery cohort. Donor age, sex, ethnicity and CMV serostatus were compiled together with the repertoire data. The study aimed to test whether cataloging public T cell receptors could reveal signatures of past pathogen exposure. Using immunosequencing, the study profiled T cell repertoires from 640 or so subjects and related those repertoires to cytomegalovirus serostatus. Both class I and class II loci were covered by HLA typing, at four-digit resolution. A later analysis re-analyzed previously published TCR beta repertoires from 500 to 700 donors and added high-resolution HLA genotyping to study TCR occurrence patterns. About 310 gigabases of sequencing data and around 87 million unique TCR sequences were included in an early release covering 550 to 800 HLA-typed donors. Roughly 5 DR-DQ haplotypes were handled as single units for association and clustering, since linkage in the cohort was strong. The number of donors typed differed by locus, with about 629-630 for A, B, C, DRB1 and DQB1, 522 for DQA1, about 610 for DPA1, and roughly 450 for DPB1. To decide whether each TCR beta V gene segment behaved as functional or pseudogenic, an earlier analysis of some 570 of the donors relied on high-throughput TCR beta sequencing. The study combined high-throughput TCR immunosequencing, statistical association of individual TCRs with disease status, and machine learning to predict cytomegalovirus infection status. Along with the roughly 670-subject first cohort, a separate validation cohort of over a hundred different subjects was used. Among the approximately 430 genotyped donors, approximately 77% belonged to the genetic ancestry cluster associated with self-reported Caucasian donors.

The receptor library was made with the immunoSEQ multiplex PCR assay. The multiplex PCR relied on a mix of 60 forward primers for TCR Vbeta segments and 13 reverse primers for TCR Jbeta segments. Amplification of the CDR3 region of rearranged TCR beta genes was performed with a multiplex PCR assay on genomic DNA. Amplified TCR beta libraries were sequenced as 87-base-pair reads on the Illumina HiSeq System. The paper's data handling went like this. In a later analysis, some 80 million unique TCR beta chains were counted across the roughly 670 repertoires, and about 9.9 million of these chains were shared by at least two donors. A nearest-neighbor algorithm error-corrected the raw reads and collapsed the reads into unique sequences, merging closely related sequences to remove PCR and sequencing errors. CDR3 sequences were aligned to IMGT reference sequences to assign V, D and J gene segments. For a sequence to be retained, at least a six-nucleotide match to both a V gene segment and a J gene segment was required. A rearrangement was called productive if the CDR3 had no stop codons and remained in frame with V and J, and every other rearrangement was called non-productive. Following IMGT convention, CDR3 was defined as the stretch from the second conserved V-encoded cysteine up to the conserved J-encoded phenylalanine. The earlier analysis of about 570 of the donors excluded any sequence lacking an unambiguous match to a single V gene segment. In an earlier analysis of 450 to 700 of the donors, V segments were called functional above 56.7% productive rearrangements and were called segregating when the between-donor standard deviation exceeded 5%. A statistical classification framework was built to diagnose cytomegalovirus status from the catalog of TCR beta chain sequences. A later analysis assigned V and J genes by comparing TCR nucleotide sequences with IMGT/GENE-DB human TR gene sequences. In a later analysis, CDR3 sequences and most-parsimonious VDJ recombination scenarios were assigned using the TCRdist pipeline. In a later analysis, each TCR beta chain was defined by its CDR3 amino acid sequence together with its V-gene family, and reads without a unique V-gene family were excluded. In a later analysis, some 600 highly shared, low-generation-probability nucleotide sequences were removed to address suspected cross-contamination and a sequencing artifact. A later analysis calculated a clonal expansion index for each public chain from normalized within-repertoire ranks of inferred template counts. Generation probabilities in a later analysis came from a VDJ recombination model fitted to out-of-frame rearrangements, and those results were checked against IGoR. A later analysis scored TCR-TCR, TCR-HLA and TCR-CMV co-occurrence with hypergeometric tests, applying a repertoire-size bias correction to TCR pairs. To estimate false discovery rates, a later analysis permuted the HLA or CMV assignments 20 times. In a later analysis, co-occurring TCRs were grouped with DBSCAN, and TCRdist sequence similarity was added when clustering was performed within HLA-allele-positive subsets. Co-occurrence clustering excluded repertoires with fewer than 30,000 or more than 120,000 public chains, plus five with anomalous nucleotide sharing. TCRdb obtained this table from immuneACCESS and retained in-frame rearrangements with V and J assigned. These tables miss some clones; where compared with another copy, unresolved V genes account for less than half of the shortfall, and the remainder is unexplained. D and trimming come from the DNA, and the V and J calls and clone size come from that table. For this sample there are about 180,000 clones; less than 80% appear just once. The top ten clonotypes cover around 0.69% of the sample.

Points on this clone: The specificity of this receptor is unknown. No base quality information exists; no much larger clone differs at one position.

The trim is 3 bases for V and 2 bases for J, with a gap of 8 bases between the germline ends. From the cysteine up to the phenylalanine, the CDR3 has a length of 14 residues. The only DNA kept is the CDR3, 42 bases in frame from the first base. The germline V gene encodes CDR1 WSHSY and CDR2 SAAADI. Findings and caveats that apply to the study as a whole: A group of highly shared sequence variants was considered likely to be a technical artifact of the sequencing pipeline. Because HLA typing was missing for some donors at each locus, association tests included only the typed subset. Broadly in line with IMGT annotations, most TCR beta V segments showed up in productive rearrangements about 87% or about 30% of the time in an earlier analysis of several hundred of the donors. A further reported finding was that TCR beta sequences accurately predicted the HLA-A and HLA-B alleles for most subjects in the first cohort. Over 15 rarely observed V segments, including chromosome 9 orphons, were excluded from the earlier analysis of about 600 of the donors because counts were too low. For the cohort, immune exposure information was limited to CMV serostatus. In a later analysis, the rate of TCR association differed among HLA loci, with DRB1 alleles having the most associated TCRs and HLA-C alleles having the fewest. In a later analysis, HLA-associated TCR beta chains showed more clonal expansion and lower generation probabilities than non-associated chains that were equally common. In vitro tests confirmed that a few of the cytomegalovirus-associated TCR beta chains recognize cytomegalovirus antigens. While some public TCRs were present in many individuals, most TCR sequences turned up only very rarely across donors. Presence/absence analyses assumed roughly uniform sequencing depth across donors, an assumption that may not hold. A later genetic analysis reported fewer N-insertions in productive TCRs among donors in an Asian-associated ancestry cluster than the 666-donor mean. A later analysis reported that several top co-occurrence clusters appeared linked to parvovirus B19, influenza, CMV and Epstein-Barr virus. Because the 87-base-pair reads could not distinguish some IMGT-functional V segments, including TRBV6-2 and TRBV6-3, those segments were excluded. The classifier was reported to diagnose cytomegalovirus status with high specificity and sensitivity in both the original and validation cohorts. In a later analysis, most CMV-associated TCR beta chains were found to appear HLA-restricted, with HLA associations seemingly driven largely by CMV exposure. The cohort was sequenced for TCR beta chains only, and without alpha or paired-chain data the features that could be detected were limited. Correlated functional status among segregating V segments might be attributable to linkage disequilibrium, but an unknown experimental factor could not be ruled out. When HLA alleles, especially DR and DQ, strongly co-occurred, TCR associations were difficult to assign to individual alleles. Specific HLA alleles were associated with 15,000 to 20,000 TCR beta sequences at a false discovery rate of 0.05 in a later analysis. The authors suggested that the approach could potentially be generalized to other disease states and immunological phenotypes. A total of about 150 TCR beta chains were listed by the study as associated with cytomegalovirus. In a later genetic analysis, a missense DCLRE1C variant was associated with V-gene and J-gene trimming of TCR beta chains, and the association was replicated in an independent cohort.

The cohort consisted of 600 or so healthy bone marrow donors. All cohort members were sampled while nominally healthy, although unrecorded immune exposures were likely present. The donor was CMV seronegative and belonged to the group of several hundred seronegative cohort members. Every donor gave a peripheral blood sample, and the peripheral blood mononuclear cells from that sample were used for TCR beta sequencing. Genomic DNA extraction from the blood cell samples was performed with the Qiagen DNeasy Blood Extraction Kit. This TCR came from a woman aged 40 to 50 in good health and CMV-seronegative. Specimen: PBMCs. The chain is assembled from TRBV10-2 and TRBJ2-1; no D segment can be confidently identified. The nucleotide sequence is given as TGCGCCAGCAGTGACGCTAGTCCCTACAATGAGCAGTTCTTC. This encodes CASSDASPYNEQFF.